These T cell receptor beta chains were read from a single sample in a study of neoadjuvant anti-PD-1 for oral cavity cancer. Profiling relied on immunoSEQ multiplex PCR, and the TCRdb table lists in-frame clones only, not all of them. The sample consists of around 16,000 clones, around two thirds of them appearing once. This material consisted of PBMCs, taken before nivolumab (anti-PD-1) treatment. The receptors were sampled from a person aged 35 to 85 with oral cavity squamous cell carcinoma. Both conserved end residues are part of each CDR3. D genes are given only for firm matches. The listing skips clone size in some rows; elsewhere it reads once, few, many or a size class.

J gene: TRBJ1-1; clone size: few; CDR3 length: 15; V gene: TRBV11-1; D gene: NA; CDR3 protein: CASSLSARWNTEAFF; CDR3 DNA: TGTGCCAGCAGCTTATCGGCCAGGTGGAACACTGAAGCTTTCTTT
J gene: TRBJ1-1; clone size: NA; CDR3 length: 16; V gene: TRBV2; D gene: NA; CDR3 protein: CASRDERWQGNTEAFF; CDR3 DNA: TGTGCCAGCAGGGACGAGCGTTGGCAGGGGAACACTGAAGCTTTCTTT
J gene: TRBJ2-3; clone size: NA; CDR3 length: 15; V gene: TRBV5-1; D gene: NA; CDR3 protein: CASSPGAGSTDTQYF; CDR3 DNA: TGCGCCAGCAGCCCTGGGGCGGGAAGCACAGATACGCAGTATTTT
J gene: TRBJ2-3; clone size: few; CDR3 length: 16; V gene: TRBV21-1; D gene: NA; CDR3 protein: CASIRQGDRPTDTQYF; CDR3 DNA: TGTGCCAGCATCCGCCAAGGAGACCGACCCACAGATACGCAGTATTTT
J gene: TRBJ2-1; clone size: NA; CDR3 length: 16; V gene: TRBV11-2; D gene: TRBD2; CDR3 protein: CASSLDRTSGRNEQFF; CDR3 DNA: TGTGCCAGCAGCTTAGATCGGACTAGCGGGAGGAATGAGCAGTTCTTC
J gene: TRBJ2-1; clone size: NA; CDR3 length: 17; V gene: TRBV5-1; D gene: NA; CDR3 protein: CASSLGWRGGPYNEQFF; CDR3 DNA: TGCGCCAGCAGCTTAGGGTGGAGGGGAGGTCCCTACAATGAGCAGTTCTTC
J gene: TRBJ2-5; clone size: once; CDR3 length: 15; V gene: TRBV14; D gene: TRBD2; CDR3 protein: CASSQVGLAQETQYF; CDR3 DNA: TGTGCCAGCAGCCAAGTCGGACTAGCCCAAGAGACCCAGTACTTC
J gene: TRBJ2-7; clone size: NA; CDR3 length: 14; V gene: TRBV5-1; D gene: NA; CDR3 protein: CASSLGPPLGEQYF; CDR3 DNA: TGCGCCAGCAGCTTGGGGCCTCCCCTCGGGGAGCAGTACTTC
J gene: TRBJ1-1; clone size: few; CDR3 length: 13; V gene: TRBV2; D gene: NA; CDR3 protein: CASSEHIDTEAFF; CDR3 DNA: TGTGCCAGCAGTGAACACATCGACACTGAAGCTTTCTTT
J gene: TRBJ1-1; clone size: NA; CDR3 length: 14; V gene: TRBV12-2; D gene: NA; CDR3 protein: CASRYPQKGREAFF; CDR3 DNA: TGTGCAAGTCGCTATCCACAGAAAGGGCGTGAAGCTTTCTTT
J gene: TRBJ2-3; clone size: NA; CDR3 length: 11; V gene: TRBV20-1; D gene: NA; CDR3 protein: CRLAVMDTQYF; CDR3 DNA: TGCAGACTAGCTGTTATGGATACGCAGTATTTT
J gene: TRBJ2-7; clone size: NA; CDR3 length: 15; V gene: TRBV27; D gene: TRBD2; CDR3 protein: CASSFRGLASDEQYF; CDR3 DNA: TGTGCCAGCAGTTTCCGCGGACTAGCTTCTGACGAGCAGTACTTC
J gene: TRBJ2-4; clone size: few; CDR3 length: 15; V gene: TRBV27; D gene: NA; CDR3 protein: CASSLAGNGVDIQYF; CDR3 DNA: TGTGCCAGCAGTTTAGCAGGTAACGGGGTCGACATTCAGTACTTC
J gene: TRBJ2-7; clone size: NA; CDR3 length: 14; V gene: TRBV7-8; D gene: TRBD2; CDR3 protein: CASSFFSTGGEQYF; CDR3 DNA: TGTGCCAGCAGCTTCTTCTCGACGGGGGGCGAGCAGTACTTC
J gene: TRBJ2-3; clone size: NA; CDR3 length: 16; V gene: TRBV2; D gene: NA; CDR3 protein: CASSETRGLLIDTQYF; CDR3 DNA: TGTGCCAGCAGTGAAACTCGGGGGCTTCTCATAGATACGCAGTATTTT
J gene: TRBJ2-2; clone size: NA; CDR3 length: 17; V gene: TRBV4-2; D gene: TRBD1; CDR3 protein: CASSLQPGQGNTGELFF; CDR3 DNA: TGTGCCAGCAGCTTACAGCCCGGACAGGGGAACACCGGGGAGCTGTTTTTT
J gene: TRBJ2-3; clone size: NA; CDR3 length: 12; V gene: TRBV14; D gene: NA; CDR3 protein: CASSHNYDTQYF; CDR3 DNA: TGTGCCAGCAGCCACAATTACGATACGCAGTATTTT
J gene: TRBJ2-5; clone size: NA; CDR3 length: 15; V gene: TRBV9; D gene: NA; CDR3 protein: CASSVGTATKETQYF; CDR3 DNA: TGTGCCAGCAGCGTAGGGACAGCGACAAAAGAGACCCAGTACTTC
J gene: TRBJ1-5; clone size: NA; CDR3 length: 11; V gene: TRBV30; D gene: NA; CDR3 protein: CAWSVGGPPHF; CDR3 DNA: TGTGCCTGGAGTGTTGGAGGGCCTCCGCATTTT
J gene: TRBJ2-2; clone size: few; CDR3 length: 15; V gene: TRBV27; D gene: NA; CDR3 protein: CASSQWVANTGELFF; CDR3 DNA: TGTGCCAGCAGTCAGTGGGTAGCGAACACCGGGGAGCTGTTTTTT
J gene: TRBJ2-7; clone size: NA; CDR3 length: 15; V gene: TRBV19; D gene: TRBD1; CDR3 protein: CASSIAPGQHYEQYF; CDR3 DNA: TGTGCCAGTAGTATAGCCCCGGGACAGCACTACGAGCAGTACTTC
J gene: TRBJ2-7; clone size: NA; CDR3 length: 16; V gene: TRBV30; D gene: TRBD1; CDR3 protein: CAWSVPLGTGDYEQYF; CDR3 DNA: TGTGCCTGGAGTGTGCCTCTGGGGACAGGGGATTACGAGCAGTACTTC
J gene: TRBJ2-5; clone size: NA; CDR3 length: 16; V gene: TRBV5-1; D gene: TRBD2; CDR3 protein: CASSPPGLAAQETQYF; CDR3 DNA: TGCGCCAGCAGCCCCCCGGGACTAGCGGCCCAAGAGACCCAGTACTTC
J gene: TRBJ2-7; clone size: NA; CDR3 length: 15; V gene: TRBV9; D gene: TRBD1; CDR3 protein: CASSPTSDRGYEQYF; CDR3 DNA: TGTGCCAGCAGCCCGACCTCGGACAGGGGCTACGAGCAGTACTTC
J gene: TRBJ1-1; clone size: NA; CDR3 length: 13; V gene: TRBV30; D gene: NA; CDR3 protein: CAWTRVPEAEAFF; CDR3 DNA: TGTGCCTGGACCAGAGTCCCGGAGGCTGAAGCTTTCTTT
J gene: TRBJ1-4; clone size: NA; CDR3 length: 13; V gene: TRBV10-3; D gene: NA; CDR3 protein: CAISESGSEKLFF; CDR3 DNA: TGTGCCATCAGTGAGTCGGGAAGTGAAAAACTGTTTTTT
J gene: TRBJ2-3; clone size: NA; CDR3 length: 12; V gene: TRBV2; D gene: NA; CDR3 protein: CASSTGRDTQYF; CDR3 DNA: TGTGCCAGCAGTACCGGCCGAGATACGCAGTATTTT
J gene: TRBJ2-3; clone size: NA; CDR3 length: 16; V gene: TRBV28; D gene: NA; CDR3 protein: CASKGPGRGGTDTQYF; CDR3 DNA: TGTGCCAGCAAGGGACCTGGCAGGGGTGGGACAGATACGCAGTATTTT
J gene: TRBJ1-5; clone size: NA; CDR3 length: 15; V gene: TRBV6-1; D gene: NA; CDR3 protein: CASSEAGTHPSPQHF; CDR3 DNA: TGTGCCAGCAGTGAAGCCGGGACCCACCCCTCGCCCCAGCATTTT
J gene: TRBJ2-7; clone size: NA; CDR3 length: 11; V gene: TRBV10-3; D gene: NA; CDR3 protein: CAISEGLQQYF; CDR3 DNA: TGTGCCATCAGTGAGGGGCTGCAGCAGTACTTC
J gene: TRBJ1-4; clone size: NA; CDR3 length: 16; V gene: TRBV10-2; D gene: NA; CDR3 protein: CASSESAFNYNEKLFF; CDR3 DNA: TGCGCCAGCAGTGAGTCTGCCTTCAACTATAATGAAAAACTGTTTTTT
J gene: TRBJ1-2; clone size: NA; CDR3 length: 16; V gene: TRBV2; D gene: NA; CDR3 protein: CASSAGTESLSSGYTF; CDR3 DNA: TGTGCCAGCAGTGCAGGGACGGAGAGTCTTTCGAGCGGCTACACCTTC
J gene: TRBJ1-2; clone size: few; CDR3 length: 14; V gene: TRBV5-6; D gene: TRBD1; CDR3 protein: CASSQTGGESGYTF; CDR3 DNA: TGTGCCAGCAGCCAAACAGGGGGCGAATCTGGCTACACCTTC
J gene: TRBJ1-1; clone size: few; CDR3 length: 12; V gene: TRBV30; D gene: NA; CDR3 protein: CACTTVNTEAFF; CDR3 DNA: TGTGCCTGTACGACAGTGAACACTGAAGCTTTCTTT
J gene: TRBJ1-4; clone size: NA; CDR3 length: 15; V gene: TRBV7-9; D gene: NA; CDR3 protein: CASSLERGANEKLFF; CDR3 DNA: TGTGCCAGCAGCTTAGAAAGGGGCGCGAATGAAAAACTGTTTTTT
J gene: TRBJ1-2; clone size: few; CDR3 length: 15; V gene: TRBV21-1; D gene: NA; CDR3 protein: CASSESYRGPYGYTF; CDR3 DNA: TGTGCCAGCAGCGAATCATACAGGGGGCCCTATGGCTACACCTTC
J gene: TRBJ1-1; clone size: NA; CDR3 length: 13; V gene: TRBV27; D gene: NA; CDR3 protein: CASPGGGWTEAFF; CDR3 DNA: TGTGCCAGTCCTGGTGGGGGCTGGACTGAAGCTTTCTTT
J gene: TRBJ2-2; clone size: NA; CDR3 length: 14; V gene: TRBV11-2; D gene: NA; CDR3 protein: CASSTKSRSGELFF; CDR3 DNA: TGTGCCAGCAGCACGAAAAGCCGATCCGGGGAGCTGTTTTTT
J gene: TRBJ2-7; clone size: few; CDR3 length: 16; V gene: TRBV6-1; D gene: NA; CDR3 protein: CASSDLGGESSYEQYF; CDR3 DNA: TGTGCCAGCAGTGATCTAGGGGGGGAGAGCTCCTACGAGCAGTACTTC
J gene: TRBJ1-1; clone size: few; CDR3 length: 12; V gene: TRBV7-9; D gene: NA; CDR3 protein: CASSLRGAEAFF; CDR3 DNA: TGTGCCAGCAGCTTGAGGGGGGCTGAAGCTTTCTTT
J gene: TRBJ2-4; clone size: NA; CDR3 length: 13; V gene: TRBV6-5; D gene: TRBD2; CDR3 protein: CASSGGAKNIQYF; CDR3 DNA: TGTGCCAGCAGCGGGGGGGCCAAAAACATTCAGTACTTC
J gene: TRBJ2-1; clone size: NA; CDR3 length: 15; V gene: TRBV12-2; D gene: NA; CDR3 protein: CASRLTQREGREQFF; CDR3 DNA: TGTGCAAGTCGCTTAACCCAGCGGGAGGGACGTGAGCAGTTCTTC
J gene: TRBJ1-1; clone size: NA; CDR3 length: 14; V gene: TRBV10-2; D gene: TRBD1; CDR3 protein: CAAKKDRGIGEAFF; CDR3 DNA: TGCGCCGCAAAGAAAGACAGGGGAATAGGTGAAGCTTTCTTT
J gene: TRBJ2-7; clone size: NA; CDR3 length: 15; V gene: TRBV4-2; D gene: TRBD2; CDR3 protein: CASRELAGEYYEQYF; CDR3 DNA: TGTGCCAGCAGAGAACTAGCGGGAGAATACTACGAGCAGTACTTC
J gene: TRBJ1-5; clone size: NA; CDR3 length: 14; V gene: TRBV10-2; D gene: NA; CDR3 protein: CATRTPGNNQPQHF; CDR3 DNA: TGCGCCACCCGGACACCGGGCAACAATCAGCCCCAGCATTTT
J gene: TRBJ2-3; clone size: NA; CDR3 length: 16; V gene: TRBV5-4; D gene: TRBD2; CDR3 protein: CASSSGLAESTDTQYF; CDR3 DNA: TGTGCCAGCAGCTCCGGACTAGCGGAAAGCACAGATACGCAGTATTTT
J gene: TRBJ2-7; clone size: NA; CDR3 length: 17; V gene: TRBV7-6; D gene: NA; CDR3 protein: CASSAHGGTSSPYEQYF; CDR3 DNA: TGTGCCAGCAGCGCCCACGGCGGGACTTCCAGCCCCTACGAGCAGTACTTC
J gene: TRBJ1-2; clone size: NA; CDR3 length: 16; V gene: TRBV5-1; D gene: NA; CDR3 protein: CASSPGKMGINYGYTF; CDR3 DNA: TGCGCCAGCAGCCCAGGGAAGATGGGCATTAACTATGGCTACACCTTC
J gene: TRBJ2-5; clone size: NA; CDR3 length: 13; V gene: TRBV7-8; D gene: NA; CDR3 protein: CASSLGLRETQYF; CDR3 DNA: TGTGCCAGCAGCCTGGGACTGAGAGAGACCCAGTACTTC
J gene: TRBJ1-2; clone size: few; CDR3 length: 15; V gene: TRBV4-2; D gene: TRBD1; CDR3 protein: CASAMANRGQDGYTF; CDR3 DNA: TGTGCCAGCGCAATGGCCAACAGGGGGCAAGATGGCTACACCTTC
J gene: TRBJ2-1; clone size: NA; CDR3 length: 13; V gene: TRBV6-5; D gene: TRBD2; CDR3 protein: CASRPPSGNEQFF; CDR3 DNA: TGTGCCAGCAGACCTCCTAGCGGCAATGAGCAGTTCTTC